This TCR beta chain was captured by sequencing in a study of memory B cells and T cells in multiple sclerosis (dated by TCRdb to 2016 to 2019). Concerning the study at large: In multiple sclerosis patients, the study set the TCR beta repertoires of autoproliferating peripheral T cells against those of T cells infiltrating brain lesions. Two multiple sclerosis patients were included in the TCR sequencing because brain lesions obtained at autopsy or brain-infiltrating cells obtained from biopsy were available for them. General findings and caveats noted by the study authors: Because clone-set sizes varied across compartments, the counts of shared clonotypes were affected, making normalization necessary.

V loses 0 bases of germline sequence and J loses 8 bases, and the interval between the two ends is 13 bases. From the cysteine through the phenylalanine, the CDR3 covers 14 amino acids. Only the CDR3 DNA stays, 42 bases, in frame from base 1. CDR1 and CDR2 were assigned from the germline V gene as MRHNA and SNTAGT. The immunoSEQ Platform was used to amplify TCRbeta CDR3 regions from extracted genomic DNA. The immunoSEQ assay used multiplex PCR together with high-throughput sequencing and a bioinformatics pipeline from the vendor. The published analysis was carried out like this. Non-productive sequences and CDR3s shorter than 4 amino acids were excluded, and clonotype frequencies were recalculated for each sample. In immunoSEQ Analyzer 2.0, shared clonotypes were identified as those with identical CDR3 amino acid, V gene and J gene sequences. To normalize repertoire overlap, the number of shared clonotypes was divided by the product of the two clone-set sizes and multiplied by 1000 to give arbitrary units. In its TCRdb copy, this immuneACCESS table keeps in-frame sequences only and misses some clones. Where compared with another copy, unresolved V genes explain less than half of these, and the others have no known cause. That table is the source of V, J and clone size, and D and trimming were worked out from the DNA. The table for this sample lists around 30,000 clones; more than 75% of them were counted only once. 2.7% of the sample goes to the ten largest clones.

After stimulus-free culture of CFSE-labeled PBMCs, the autoproliferating (CFSEdim) and non-proliferating (CFSEhi) T cell fractions were sequenced separately. Altogether, 5x10^7 CFSE-labeled PBMCs were kept in culture for roughly 7 days with no stimulus, after which the replicate wells were combined. Labeling of PBMCs used about 0.47 uM CFSE, and the cells were then grown in serum-free AIM-V medium with no exogenous stimuli added. PBMCs were isolated by Ficoll density gradient centrifugation and cryopreserved before use. Using a FACSAria III, live 7-AAD-negative cells were sorted, then washed with PBS and stored frozen at -80 degrees C as dry pellets. With regard to this clone: Its antigen has not been determined. No base quality values were provided; no much bigger clone lies one nucleotide off.

The sequencing sample was made of PBMCs from blood kept in culture. The receptor was isolated from a human donor with multiple sclerosis. The chain links TRBV6-4 with TRBJ1-2; TRBD1 is a possible D gene, resting on 6 matching bases. The sequenced DNA is TGTGCCAGCAGTGACTCAGGGGGTTTGAAAGGCTACACCTTC. Protein translation: CASSDSGGLKGYTF.